This T cell receptor (beta chain) was captured by sequencing in a study of T cell changes during pregnancy in multiple sclerosis. The ends lost 5 bases at V and 6 bases at J; junction bases unmatched: 6. Germline V lookup: CDR1 KGHSH, CDR2 LQKENI. This CDR3 comprises 14 residues. This table comes from immunoSEQ multiplex PCR, and its TCRdb copy is limited to in-frame clones, with some not included. The table has 60,000 or so clones, approximately 87% seen once. The receptor's source is a human donor whose cells served as feeder cells for cultures in a pregnancy study. The gene calls are TRBV18 and TRBJ2-3, with 9 nucleotides matching TRBD1. Material for sequencing was peripheral blood from another person, used as feeder cells. The DNA for the CDR3 is TGTGCCAGCTCAGAGGGGACAGGGCTCGATACGCAGTATTTT. Encoded protein: CASSEGTGLDTQYF.